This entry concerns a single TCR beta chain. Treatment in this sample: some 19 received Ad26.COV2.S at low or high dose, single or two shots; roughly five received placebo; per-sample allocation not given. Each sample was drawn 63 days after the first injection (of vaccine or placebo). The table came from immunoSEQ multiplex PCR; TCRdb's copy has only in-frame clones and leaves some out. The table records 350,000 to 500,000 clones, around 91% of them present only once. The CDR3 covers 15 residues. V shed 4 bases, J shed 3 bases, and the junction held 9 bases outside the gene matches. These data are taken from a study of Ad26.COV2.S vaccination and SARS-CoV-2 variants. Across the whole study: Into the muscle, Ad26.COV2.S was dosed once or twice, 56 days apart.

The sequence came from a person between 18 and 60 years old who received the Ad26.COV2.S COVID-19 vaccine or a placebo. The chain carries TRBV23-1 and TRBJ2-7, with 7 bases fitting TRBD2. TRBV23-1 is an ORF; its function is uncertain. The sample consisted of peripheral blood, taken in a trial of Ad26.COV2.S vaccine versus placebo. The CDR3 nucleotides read TGCGCCAGCAGTCCCCAAACGGGAGGAAGCTACGAGCAGTACTTC. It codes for CASSPQTGGSYEQYF.